Sequencing of this TCR beta chain was carried out in a study of shared clonotypes between healthy human individuals. Study background: Per donor, CD8 memory used one plate, CD8 naive used two, CD4 memory used three and CD4 naive used three.

Original data processing: ImmunoSEQ only sent back junction sequences with no quality scores, so filtering was done differently. The table came from immunoSEQ multiplex PCR; TCRdb's copy has only in-frame clones and leaves some out. V, J and clone size derive from that table, while D and trimming were established from the DNA sequence. The data show around 690,000 clones, roughly 87% seen once. Trimming took 1 base from V and 2 from J; bases not matched to a gene: 5. This CDR3 has 16 amino acids. The V gene's germline CDR1 is MDHEN and CDR2 SYDVKM. Details on this clone: Its specificity is not known.

General study results and limits: Four donors shared approximately 5% of their naive CD4 clonotypes.

The sequence was obtained from a man between 18 and 35 years old in good health. Some clones in this sample may be carry-over from other donors' samples. The chain joins TRBV28 to TRBJ2-7; 10 positions agree with TRBD1. Input material: memory CD8+ T cells from PBMCs. This sample's subset: CD45RO+ cells pooled with CCR7-negative TemRA cells. The CDR3 DNA follows: TGTGCCAGCAGTTTATACGGACAGGGGGGGACCTACGAGCAGTACTTC. It translates to CASSLYGQGGTYEQYF.